The subject of this entry is one T cell receptor beta chain. Between the trimmed V and J ends, which lost 4 bases and 2 bases, there was a span of 6 bases. The germline CDR1 and CDR2 sequences are GTSNPN and SVGIG (reference sequence). The CDR3 loop spans 13 amino acids. The record originates from a study of OX40 agonist ivuxolimab in advanced cancers. In the study overall: Six ivuxolimab dose levels, 0.01 to 10 mg/kg, were given intravenously every 2 weeks.

Assay: immunoSEQ multiplex PCR; the TCRdb copy retains only in-frame clones and omits some. This table has approximately 89,000 clones, around 90% appearing once. The specimen was CD4+ or CD8+ T cells sorted from blood, collected in a trial of the OX40 agonist ivuxolimab. The TCR originated in an adult with an advanced solid tumor such as melanoma, head and neck, liver or kidney cancer. The chain links TRBV30 to TRBJ2-6; D is unresolved. The CDR3 sequence: CAWMYPGANVLTF. As DNA, the CDR3 is TGTGCCTGGATGTACCCTGGGGCCAACGTCCTGACTTTC. Together with reference TRBV30 and TRBJ2-6, the CDR3 gives the full variable domain: SQTIHQWPATLVQPVGSPLSLECTVEGTSNPNLYWYRQAAGRGLQLLFYSVGIGQISSEVPQNLSASRPQDRQFILSSKKLLLSDSGFYLCAWMYPGANVLTFGAGSRLTVL.